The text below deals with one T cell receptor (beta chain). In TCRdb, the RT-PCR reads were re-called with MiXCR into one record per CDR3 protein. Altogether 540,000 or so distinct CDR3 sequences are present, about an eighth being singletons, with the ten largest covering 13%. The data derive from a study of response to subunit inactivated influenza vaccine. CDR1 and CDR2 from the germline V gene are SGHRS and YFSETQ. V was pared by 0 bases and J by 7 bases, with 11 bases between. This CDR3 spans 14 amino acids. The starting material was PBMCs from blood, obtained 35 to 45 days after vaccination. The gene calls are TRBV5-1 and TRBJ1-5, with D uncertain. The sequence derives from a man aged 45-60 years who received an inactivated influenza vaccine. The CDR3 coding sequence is TGCGCCAGCAGCTTGGCTGAGGGAGGACAGCCCCAGCATTTT. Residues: CASSLAEGGQPQHF.